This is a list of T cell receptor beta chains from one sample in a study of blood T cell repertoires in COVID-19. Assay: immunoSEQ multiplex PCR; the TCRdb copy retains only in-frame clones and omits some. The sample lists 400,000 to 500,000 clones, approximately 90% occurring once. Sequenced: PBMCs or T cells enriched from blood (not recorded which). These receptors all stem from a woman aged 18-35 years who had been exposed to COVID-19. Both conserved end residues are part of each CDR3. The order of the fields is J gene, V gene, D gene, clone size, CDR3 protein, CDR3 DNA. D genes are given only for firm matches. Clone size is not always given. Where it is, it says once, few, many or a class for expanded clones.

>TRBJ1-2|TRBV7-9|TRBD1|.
CASSLAGQGSLNYGYTF
TGTGCCAGCAGCTTAGCGGGACAGGGGTCCCTAAACTATGGCTACACCTTC
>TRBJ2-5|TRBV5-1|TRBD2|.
CASSPGLAGLQETQYF
TGCGCCAGCAGCCCAGGACTAGCGGGACTCCAAGAGACCCAGTACTTC
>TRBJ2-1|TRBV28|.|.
CASSLSGGGMINEQFF
TGTGCCAGCAGTTTAAGCGGCGGGGGCATGATTAATGAGCAGTTCTTC
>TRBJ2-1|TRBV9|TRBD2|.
CASSVVGGTSGNNEQFF
TGTGCCAGCAGCGTAGTAGGTGGGACTAGCGGAAACAATGAGCAGTTCTTC
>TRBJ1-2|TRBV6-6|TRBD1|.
CASSSDRGYGYTF
TGTGCCAGCAGTTCTGACAGGGGCTATGGCTACACCTTC
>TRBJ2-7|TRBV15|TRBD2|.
CATSGRPGGEQYF
TGTGCCACCAGCGGCCGTCCGGGGGGCGAGCAGTACTTC
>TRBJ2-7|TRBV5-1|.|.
CASSSRLESNEQYF
TGCGCCAGCAGCTCCCGACTAGAATCGAACGAGCAGTACTTC
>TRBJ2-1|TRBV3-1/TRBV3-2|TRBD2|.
CASSQQASGSKNEQFF
TGTGCCAGCAGCCAGCAGGCTAGCGGGAGTAAAAATGAGCAGTTCTTC
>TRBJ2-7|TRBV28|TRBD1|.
CASTWTGMIYEQYF
TGTGCCAGCACGTGGACAGGGATGATCTACGAGCAGTACTTC
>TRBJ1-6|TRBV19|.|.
CASSNWTDQNSPLHF
TGTGCCAGTAGTAACTGGACAGACCAGAATTCACCCCTCCACTTT
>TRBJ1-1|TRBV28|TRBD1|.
CASSSAGTGMNTEAFF
TGTGCCAGCAGTTCAGCCGGGACAGGGATGAACACTGAAGCTTTCTTT
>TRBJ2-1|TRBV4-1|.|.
CASGLTSYNEQFF
TGCGCCAGCGGACTAACTAGTTACAATGAGCAGTTCTTC
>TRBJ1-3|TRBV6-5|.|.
CASSPGGGSGNTIYF
TGTGCCAGCAGCCCGGGCGGGGGATCTGGAAACACCATATATTTT
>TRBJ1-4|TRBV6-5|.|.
CASSPSGRYNEKLFF
TGTGCCAGCAGTCCCTCCGGGAGGTATAATGAAAAACTGTTTTTT
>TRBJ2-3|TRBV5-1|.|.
CASSSGQITDTQYF
TGCGCCAGCAGCTCGGGACAAATCACAGATACGCAGTATTTT
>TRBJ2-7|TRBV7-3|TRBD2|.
CASSSGLAGSFYEQYF
TGTGCCAGCAGCTCGGGACTAGCGGGGAGCTTCTACGAGCAGTACTTC
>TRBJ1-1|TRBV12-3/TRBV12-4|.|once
CASGTGLNTEAFF
TGTGCCAGCGGCACGGGGTTGAACACTGAAGCTTTCTTT
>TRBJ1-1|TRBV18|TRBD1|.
CASSVGTGLFEAFF
TGTGCCAGCAGTGTCGGGACAGGCTTATTTGAAGCTTTCTTT
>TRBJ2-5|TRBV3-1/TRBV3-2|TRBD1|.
CASSQVLTGGYQETQYF
TGTGCCAGCAGCCAAGTTCTGACAGGGGGGTACCAAGAGACCCAGTACTTC
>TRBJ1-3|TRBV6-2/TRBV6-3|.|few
CASSYGGPPSGNTIYF
TGTGCCAGCAGTTACGGCGGGCCCCCCTCTGGAAACACCATATATTTT
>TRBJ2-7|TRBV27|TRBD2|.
CASSSWTPSGRHEQYF
TGTGCCAGCAGTTCATGGACACCTAGCGGGAGACACGAGCAGTACTTC